This T cell receptor (beta chain) is drawn from a study of T cells in Graves' hyperthyroidism and ophthalmopathy. Looked up from germline, CDR1 is DFQATT and CDR2 is SNEGSKA (reference sequence). V was clipped by 5 bases and J by 1 base, with 17 bases between them. The CDR3 has 15 residues. Comment on this clonotype: Its cognate antigen is unknown. A much larger clonotype is one base distant, so this may be a read error.

Broader study findings: A model using 13 V-J features told ophthalmopathy apart from stable hyperthyroidism.

Using RNA transcripts as the source, TCR beta CDR3 regions were amplified. The HTBI set primed first-round TCR CDR3 RT-PCR. In TCRdb, the multiplex PCR reads were re-called with MiXCR into one record per CDR3 protein. The repertoire holds about 660,000 distinct CDR3 sequences, 45% seen once, with more than 7% in the top ten. The V gene is TRBV20-1, the J gene TRBJ1-1; perhaps TRBD1 as D (6 bases). The clonotype originates from an adult man with Graves' disease, either hyperthyroidism or ophthalmopathy (not recorded which). Sequencing input: peripheral blood or thyroid tissue (not recorded which). The CDR3 DNA follows: TGCAGTGCTGGGGGTGCAGGGACACCGAACACTGAAGCTTTCTTT. This gives the protein CSAGGAGTPNTEAFF.